The 16 T cell receptor beta chains given below trace back to one sample, sequenced in a study of shared clonotypes between healthy human individuals. TCRdb's table, derived via immunoSEQ multiplex PCR, lists solely in-frame clones and lacks some. Of about 560,000 clones detected, around three quarters appear once; the ten largest clones hold about 11%. The sample comprised PBMCs. The receptor source for this set is a woman between 35 and 50 years old in good health. Some clones in this sample may be carry-over from other donors' samples.

The rearrangement joins TRBV25-1 to TRBJ2-1; 7 nucleotides agree with TRBD2. The ends lost 1 base at V and 4 bases at J; junction bases unmatched: 1. The CDR3 has 14 amino acids. Germline CDR1 is MGHDK and CDR2 is SYGVNS. The CDR3 DNA is TGTGCCAGCAGTGAATGGGGGGGTTACAATGAGCAGTTCTTC. Encoded protein: CASSEWGGYNEQFF.

This chain connects TRBV18 to TRBJ2-6; perhaps TRBD2 as D (5 bases). Germline V gene lookup returns CDR1 KGHSH and CDR2 LQKENI. V was trimmed by 1 base and J by 2 bases, leaving 9 bases between them. The CDR3 runs to 16 residues. CDR3 residues: CASSPQKGAGANVLTF. The CDR3 DNA reads as TGTGCCAGCTCACCACAAAAGGGAGCTGGGGCCAACGTCCTGACTTTC.

This clone occurred a few times. The junction and the germline gene differ at one end; a read error may be behind it. Other DNA sequences of this sample code for an identical CDR3. CDR3 nucleotides: TGTGCTTGGAGTCAGGGACTAGCGAACACCGGGGAGCTGTTTTTC. Protein product: CAWSQGLANTGELFF. The chain has TRBV30 and TRBJ2-2, with 10 nucleotides matching TRBD2. This CDR3 region has 15 residues. The germline gives CDR1 GTSNPN, CDR2 SVGIG (reference sequence).

This chain uses TRBV7-8 with TRBJ2-5; no clear D gene. The CDR3 has 11 amino acids. Germline V gives CDR1 SGHVS, CDR2 FQNEAQ. Trimming removed 4 bases at V and 5 bases at J, with 5 bases between. The CDR3 DNA reads TGTGCCAGCAGCTCCTTGGAGACCCAGTACTTC. As protein: CASSSLETQYF.

Only one count was recorded for this clone. The chain combines TRBV28 with TRBJ2-1; 7 positions agree with TRBD2. This CDR3 comprises 15 residues. After removal of 6 bases from V and 5 bases from J, the junction contained 10 bases not matched to a gene. In germline, CDR1 is MDHEN, CDR2 SYDVKM. CDR3 DNA: TGTGCCAGCAGCCGGCCTGCGGGGGTTAACAATGAGCAGTTCTTC. Protein sequence: CASSRPAGVNNEQFF.

This clone was counted between two and nine times. The chain carries TRBV5-1 and TRBJ1-5; D is unclear. The CDR3 is 15 residues long. The germline gives CDR1 SGHRS, CDR2 YFSETQ. V was shortened by 4 bases and J by 0 bases, with 11 bases between the two germline ends. CDR3 DNA sequence: TGCGCCAGCAGCATAGGGCCGTATAGCAATCAGCCCCAGCATTTT. The encoded protein is CASSIGPYSNQPQHF.

This rearrangement joins TRBV7-9 to TRBJ2-7, with 8 bases that match TRBD2. The ends lost 8 bases at V and 3 bases at J; junction bases unmatched: 6. Germline V lookup: CDR1 SEHNR, CDR2 FQNEAQ (reference sequence). The CDR3 extends over 13 amino acids. CDR3 nucleotide sequence: TGTGCCAGCGGGCTAGCGGGTATCTACGAGCAGTACTTC. This sequence encodes CASGLAGIYEQYF.

The V call is TRBV18, the J call TRBJ2-3, with D possibly being TRBD2 (7 bases). The CDR3 has 17 residues. Per the germline V gene, CDR1 is KGHSH and CDR2 is LQKENI. Trimming removed 4 bases from V and 0 bases from J, with 17 bases in between. DNA of the CDR3: TGTGCCAGCTCACAGAACTTCGGGGGGCAGAGCACAGATACGCAGTATTTT. It is translated as CASSQNFGGQSTDTQYF.

The J gene is TRBJ2-1, the V gene TRBV11-2, with D hard to call. Germline V lookup: CDR1 SGHAT, CDR2 FQNNGV. With 2 bases removed from V and 7 bases from J, the gap between germline ends came to 9 bases. This CDR3 is 13 amino acids long. In DNA, the CDR3 is TGTGCCAGCAGCTTAACCCTGCGGAATGAGCAGTTCTTC. It encodes CASSLTLRNEQFF.

This sequence joins TRBV11-2 and TRBJ2-5; TRBD2 agrees at 8 bases. From germline, CDR1 is SGHAT and CDR2 FQNNGV. Trimming took 1 base from V and 4 from J; bases not matched to a gene: 2. The CDR3 spans 14 residues. CDR3 region: CASSLVRGVETQYF. DNA of the CDR3: TGTGCCAGCAGCTTAGTGCGGGGGGTAGAGACCCAGTACTTC. The whole variable domain, remainder taken from reference TRBV11-2 and TRBJ2-5, is EAGVAQSPRYKIIEKRQSVAFWCNPISGHATLYWYQQILGQGPKLLIQFQNNGVVDDSQLPKDRFSAERLKGVDSTLKIQPAKLEDSAVYLCASSLVRGVETQYFGPGTRLLVL.

The chain uses TRBV7-8 and TRBJ1-2; 8 nucleotides align to TRBD1. The V and J ends lost 4 bases and 4 bases, in that order; junction bases with no gene match: 5. This CDR3 has 14 amino acids. In germline, CDR1 is SGHVS, CDR2 FQNEAQ. The CDR3 is CASSWGTGPYGYTF. The CDR3 DNA follows: TGTGCCAGCAGCTGGGGGACAGGACCCTATGGCTACACCTTC.

V is TRBV5-1 and J is TRBJ1-1; tentatively, D is TRBD1 (5 bases). The CDR3 consists of 15 residues. V was clipped by 4 bases and J by 3 bases, with 16 bases between them. The germline V gene encodes CDR1 SGHRS and CDR2 YFSETQ. Here the CDR3 DNA reads TGCGCCAGCAGCCCCCGGGGTGACAGACACACTGAAGCTTTCTTT. Protein: CASSPRGDRHTEAFF.

This clone was found a few times. The CDR3 spells CASSIGVGGSGANVLTF. CDR3 sequence (DNA): TGTGCCAGCAGTATCGGGGTCGGCGGCTCTGGGGCCAACGTCCTGACTTTC. The V gene is TRBV6-4, the J gene TRBJ2-6; possible D gene TRBD2, 5 bases. From germline, CDR1 is MRHNA and CDR2 SNTAGT. The germline V and J ends were trimmed by 5 bases and 0 bases, with 14 bases remaining between them. The CDR3 totals 17 residues.

The chain employs TRBV9 and TRBJ2-1; TRBD2 aligns across 11 bases. After removal of 7 bases from V and 0 bases from J, the junction contained 3 bases not matched to a gene. Germline-derived CDR1 and CDR2 are SGDLS and YYNGEE. There are 15 residues in the CDR3. CDR3 amino acids: CASATSGSSYNEQFF. The CDR3 DNA follows: TGTGCCAGCGCTACTAGCGGGAGCTCCTACAATGAGCAGTTCTTC.

The chain is built from TRBV19 and TRBJ2-7, with 8 bases that match TRBD2. The length of the CDR3 is 12 residues. After removal of 9 bases from V and 3 bases from J, the junction contained 4 bases not matched to a gene. Looked up from germline, CDR1 is LNHDA and CDR2 is SQIVND (reference sequence). CDR3 loop: CASSAGGYEQYF. DNA of the CDR3: TGTGCCAGCAGCGCGGGGGGCTACGAGCAGTACTTC.

This clone was recorded only once. The CDR3 spells CASSFQGNTEAFF. The CDR3 DNA reads TGCGCCAGCAGCTTTCAGGGTAACACTGAAGCTTTCTTT. The chain recombines TRBV5-1 with TRBJ1-1; D may be TRBD1 (5 bases). CDR1 is SGHRS, CDR2 YFSETQ, per germline. This CDR3 has 13 amino acids. Between the trimmed V and J ends, which lost 2 bases and 2 bases, there was a span of 7 bases.